This T cell receptor (beta chain) was retrieved from a study of control samples from healthy donors and cancer patients. The CDR3 extends over 14 amino acids. Germline V gene data show CDR1 as MNHNS and CDR2 as SASEGT. V was shortened by 1 base and J by 5 bases, with 11 bases between the two germline ends. Method: immunoSEQ multiplex PCR; TCRdb's copy keeps in-frame clones and lacks some. This sample has 350,000 to 450,000 clones, with around nine tenths found just once. The sequencing sample was made of PBMCs. The receptor's source is a man aged 35 to 55 with head and neck cancer. The J gene is TRBJ2-5, the V gene TRBV6-1; D is ambiguous. CDR3 loop: CASSEVLVGETQYF. In DNA, the CDR3 is TGTGCCAGCAGTGAAGTATTAGTTGGGGAGACCCAGTACTTC.